This T cell receptor beta chain was profiled in a study of CD8 T cells in Susac syndrome. The authors sequenced TCR beta from blood CD8+ and CD4+ T cells. V gave up 4 bases and J gave up 1 base; unmatched junction bases: 9. Germline V gene data show CDR1 as MNHEY and CDR2 as SVGEGT. The CDR3 extends over 17 amino acids. RNA totalling roughly 0.45 to 1 ug underwent reverse transcription with random hexamers. TCRdb re-called the immunoSEQ multiplex PCR reads with MiXCR, one entry per CDR3 protein. Of about 120,000 distinct CDR3 sequences in the sample, about 94% are singletons; the top ten hold around 0.28%.

The chain joins TRBV6-2 or TRBV6-3 to TRBJ2-1; 8 nucleotides agree with TRBD2. This TCR derives from a human donor with Susac syndrome. Input material: CD8+ T cells from PBMCs. CDR3 residues: CASSSTGGTDSYNEQFF. The CDR3 nucleotides read TGTGCCAGCAGTTCCACGGGGGGGACGGATTCCTACAATGAGCAGTTCTTC.